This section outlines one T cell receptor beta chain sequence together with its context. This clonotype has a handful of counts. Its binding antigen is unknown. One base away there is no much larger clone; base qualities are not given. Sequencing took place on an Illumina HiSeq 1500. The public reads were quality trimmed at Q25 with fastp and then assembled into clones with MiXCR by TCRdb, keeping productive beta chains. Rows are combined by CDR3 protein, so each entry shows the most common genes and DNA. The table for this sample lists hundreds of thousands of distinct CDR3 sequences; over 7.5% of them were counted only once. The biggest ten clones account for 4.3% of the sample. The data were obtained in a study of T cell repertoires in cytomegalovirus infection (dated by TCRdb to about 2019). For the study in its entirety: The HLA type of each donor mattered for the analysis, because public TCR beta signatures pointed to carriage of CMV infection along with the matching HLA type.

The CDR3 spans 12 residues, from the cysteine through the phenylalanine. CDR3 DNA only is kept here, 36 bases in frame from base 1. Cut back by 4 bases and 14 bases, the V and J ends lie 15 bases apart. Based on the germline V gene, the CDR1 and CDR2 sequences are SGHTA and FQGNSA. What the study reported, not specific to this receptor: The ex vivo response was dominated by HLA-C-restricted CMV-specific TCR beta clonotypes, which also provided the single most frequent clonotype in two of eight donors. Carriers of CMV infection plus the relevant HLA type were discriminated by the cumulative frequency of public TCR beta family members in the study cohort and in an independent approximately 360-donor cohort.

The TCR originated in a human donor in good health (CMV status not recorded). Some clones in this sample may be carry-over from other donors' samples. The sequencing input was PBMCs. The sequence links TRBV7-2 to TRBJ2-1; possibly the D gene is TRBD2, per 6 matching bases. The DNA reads TGTGCCAGCAGCTCAAACCGGGGGTTGAAGTTCTTC. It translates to CASSSNRGLKFF.